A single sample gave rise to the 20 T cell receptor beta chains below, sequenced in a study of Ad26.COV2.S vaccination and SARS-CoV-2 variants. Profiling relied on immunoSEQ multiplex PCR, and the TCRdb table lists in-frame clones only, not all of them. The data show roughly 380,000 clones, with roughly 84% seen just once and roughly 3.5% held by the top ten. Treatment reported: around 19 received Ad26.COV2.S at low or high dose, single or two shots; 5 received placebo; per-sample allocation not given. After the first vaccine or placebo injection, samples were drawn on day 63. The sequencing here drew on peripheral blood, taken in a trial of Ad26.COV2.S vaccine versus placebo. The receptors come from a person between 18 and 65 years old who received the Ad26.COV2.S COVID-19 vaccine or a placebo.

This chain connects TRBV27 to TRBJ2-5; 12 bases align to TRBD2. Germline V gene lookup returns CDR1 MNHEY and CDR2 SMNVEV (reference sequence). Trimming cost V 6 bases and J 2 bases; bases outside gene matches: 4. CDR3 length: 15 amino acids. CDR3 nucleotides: TGTGCCAGCAGAATAGGACTAGCGGGGCAAGAGACCCAGTACTTC. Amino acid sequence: CASRIGLAGQETQYF.

In nucleotides, the CDR3 is TGTGCCAGCAGTTTTAACGGTGGCTACACCTTC. Its protein is CASSFNGGYTF. The J gene is TRBJ1-2, the V gene TRBV27; D remains unclear. The germline gives CDR1 MNHEY, CDR2 SMNVEV (reference sequence). Trimming removed 3 bases from V and 7 bases from J, with 6 bases in between. The CDR3 covers 11 residues.

The DNA for the CDR3 is TGTGCCAGCAGCACGACATTGTTTTACTACGAGCAGTACTTC. Amino acids: CASSTTLFYYEQYF. This chain uses TRBV7-9 with TRBJ2-7; no firm D call. The CDR3 totals 14 residues. Trimming pared 5 bases from V and 3 bases from J, leaving 14 bases between. Germline values: CDR1 SEHNR, CDR2 FQNEAQ (reference sequence).

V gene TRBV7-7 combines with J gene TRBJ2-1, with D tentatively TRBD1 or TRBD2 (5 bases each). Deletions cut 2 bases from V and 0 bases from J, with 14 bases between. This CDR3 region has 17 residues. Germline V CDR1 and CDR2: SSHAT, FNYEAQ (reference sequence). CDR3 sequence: CASSLRGRDSSYNEQFF. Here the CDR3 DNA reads TGTGCCAGCAGCTTACGGGGACGGGATAGCTCCTACAATGAGCAGTTCTTC.

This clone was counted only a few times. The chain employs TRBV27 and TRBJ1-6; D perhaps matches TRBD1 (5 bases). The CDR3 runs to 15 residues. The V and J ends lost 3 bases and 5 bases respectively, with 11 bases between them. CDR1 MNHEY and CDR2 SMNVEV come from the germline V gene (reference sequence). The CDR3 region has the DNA TGTGCCAGCAGTTTGCACAGGCCAGATAATTCACCCCTCCACTTT. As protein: CASSLHRPDNSPLHF.

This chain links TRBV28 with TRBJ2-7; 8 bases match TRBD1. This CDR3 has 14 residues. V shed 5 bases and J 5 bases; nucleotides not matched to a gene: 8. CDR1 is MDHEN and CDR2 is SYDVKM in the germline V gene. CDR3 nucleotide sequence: TGTGCCAGCAGTCGCCCCGCCAGGGGGCACGAGCAGTACTTC. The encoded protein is CASSRPARGHEQYF.

CDR3 sequence reads: CASSGLAGGTGELFF. In DNA form, the CDR3 reads TGTGCCAGCAGTGGATTAGCGGGAGGGACCGGGGAGCTGTTTTTT. The rearrangement links TRBV21-1 to TRBJ2-2; TRBD2 is the table's D call, not checked against the DNA. TRBV21-1 corresponds to a pseudogene. This CDR3 has 15 residues.

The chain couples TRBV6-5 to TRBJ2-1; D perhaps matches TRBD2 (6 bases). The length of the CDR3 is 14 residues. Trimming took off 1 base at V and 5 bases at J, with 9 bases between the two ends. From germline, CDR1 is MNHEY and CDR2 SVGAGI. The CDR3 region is CASSYLEGHNEQFF. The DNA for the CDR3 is TGTGCCAGCAGTTACTTGGAGGGGCACAATGAGCAGTTCTTC.

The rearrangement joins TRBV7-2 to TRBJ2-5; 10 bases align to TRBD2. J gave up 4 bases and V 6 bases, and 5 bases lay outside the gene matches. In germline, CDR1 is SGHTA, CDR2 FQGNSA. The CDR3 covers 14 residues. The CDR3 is CASSSSGRSETQYF. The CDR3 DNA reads TGTGCCAGCAGTTCTAGCGGGAGATCAGAGACCCAGTACTTC. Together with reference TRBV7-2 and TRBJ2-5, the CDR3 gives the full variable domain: GAGVSQSPSNKVTEKGKDVELRCDPISGHTALYWYRQSLGQGLEFLIYFQGNSAPDKSGLPSDRFSAERTGGSVSTLTIQRTQQEDSAVYLCASSSSGRSETQYFGPGTRLLVL.

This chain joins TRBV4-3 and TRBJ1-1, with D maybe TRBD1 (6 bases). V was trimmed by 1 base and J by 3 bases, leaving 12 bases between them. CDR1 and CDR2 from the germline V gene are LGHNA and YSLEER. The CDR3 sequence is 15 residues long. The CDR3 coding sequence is TGCGCCAGCAGCCAAGGGGTCAGGGGCGACACTGAAGCTTTCTTT. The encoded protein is CASSQGVRGDTEAFF.

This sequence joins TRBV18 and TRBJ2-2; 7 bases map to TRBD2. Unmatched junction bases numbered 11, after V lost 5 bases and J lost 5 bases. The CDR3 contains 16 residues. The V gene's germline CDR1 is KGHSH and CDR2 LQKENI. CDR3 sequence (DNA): TGTGCCAGCTCATTCACCGGGGAGGGGAATACCGGGGAGCTGTTTTTT. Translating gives CASSFTGEGNTGELFF.

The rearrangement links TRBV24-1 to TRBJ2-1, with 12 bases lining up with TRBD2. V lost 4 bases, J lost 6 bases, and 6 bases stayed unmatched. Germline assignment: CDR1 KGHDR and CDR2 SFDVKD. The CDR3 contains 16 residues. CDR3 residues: CATSDEGLAGSNEQFF. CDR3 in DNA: TGTGCCACCAGTGACGAGGGACTAGCGGGTAGCAATGAGCAGTTCTTC.

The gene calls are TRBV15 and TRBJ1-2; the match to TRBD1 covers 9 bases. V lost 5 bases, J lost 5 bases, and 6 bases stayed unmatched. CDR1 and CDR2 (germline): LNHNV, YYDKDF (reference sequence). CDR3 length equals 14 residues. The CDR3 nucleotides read TGTGCCACCAGCGGGGACAGGGCTACTTATGGCTACACCTTC. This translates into CATSGDRATYGYTF.

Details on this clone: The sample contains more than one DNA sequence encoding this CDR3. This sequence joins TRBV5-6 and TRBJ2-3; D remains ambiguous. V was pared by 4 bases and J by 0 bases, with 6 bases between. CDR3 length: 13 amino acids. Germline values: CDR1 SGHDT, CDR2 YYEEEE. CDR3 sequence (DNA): TGTGCCAGCAGCCTATATAGCACAGATACGCAGTATTTT. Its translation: CASSLYSTDTQYF.

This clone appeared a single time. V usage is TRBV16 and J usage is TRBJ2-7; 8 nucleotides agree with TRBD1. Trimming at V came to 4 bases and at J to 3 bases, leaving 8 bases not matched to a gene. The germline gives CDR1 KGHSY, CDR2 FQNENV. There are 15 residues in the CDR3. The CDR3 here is CASSPFDRGIYEQYF. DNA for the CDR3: TGTGCCAGCAGCCCGTTTGACAGGGGTATCTACGAGCAGTACTTC.

The CDR3 DNA is TGCAGCTCCACGTTGACTACATTTGATCATGAGCAGTTCTTC. It yields the protein CSSTLTTFDHEQFF. The chain joins TRBV29-1 to TRBJ2-1, with D perhaps TRBD2 (5 bases). CDR1 SQVTM and CDR2 ANQGSEA come from the germline V gene. The CDR3 extends over 14 amino acids. V was cut by 8 bases and J by 8 bases, with 22 bases left in between.

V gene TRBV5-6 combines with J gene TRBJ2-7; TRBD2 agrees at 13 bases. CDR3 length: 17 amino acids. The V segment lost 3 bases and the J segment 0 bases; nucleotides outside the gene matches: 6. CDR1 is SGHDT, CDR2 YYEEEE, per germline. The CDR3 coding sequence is TGTGCCAGCAGCTCGGGACTAGCGGGGACTCTCTCCTACGAGCAGTACTTC. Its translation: CASSSGLAGTLSYEQYF.

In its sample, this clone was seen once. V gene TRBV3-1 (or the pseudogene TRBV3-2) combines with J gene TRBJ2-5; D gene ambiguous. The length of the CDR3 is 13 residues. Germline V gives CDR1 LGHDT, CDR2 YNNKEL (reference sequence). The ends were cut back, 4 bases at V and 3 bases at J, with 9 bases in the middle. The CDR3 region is CASSRLEKETQYF. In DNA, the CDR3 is TGTGCCAGCAGCCGACTGGAGAAAGAGACCCAGTACTTC.

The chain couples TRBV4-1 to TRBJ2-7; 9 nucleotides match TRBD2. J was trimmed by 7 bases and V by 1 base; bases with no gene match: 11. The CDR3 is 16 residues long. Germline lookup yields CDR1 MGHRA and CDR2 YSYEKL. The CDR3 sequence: CASSQVAGRGGIEQYF. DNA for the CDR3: TGCGCCAGCAGCCAAGTGGCAGGGCGGGGGGGTATAGAGCAGTACTTC.

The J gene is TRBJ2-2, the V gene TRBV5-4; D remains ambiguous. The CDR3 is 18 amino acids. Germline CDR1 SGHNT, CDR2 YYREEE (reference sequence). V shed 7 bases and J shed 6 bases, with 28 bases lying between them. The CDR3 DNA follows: TGTGCCAGCTTTTTGAGGTTGAAAGGTCTATCGCGACCCGGGGAGCTGTTTTTT. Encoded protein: CASFLRLKGLSRPGELFF.